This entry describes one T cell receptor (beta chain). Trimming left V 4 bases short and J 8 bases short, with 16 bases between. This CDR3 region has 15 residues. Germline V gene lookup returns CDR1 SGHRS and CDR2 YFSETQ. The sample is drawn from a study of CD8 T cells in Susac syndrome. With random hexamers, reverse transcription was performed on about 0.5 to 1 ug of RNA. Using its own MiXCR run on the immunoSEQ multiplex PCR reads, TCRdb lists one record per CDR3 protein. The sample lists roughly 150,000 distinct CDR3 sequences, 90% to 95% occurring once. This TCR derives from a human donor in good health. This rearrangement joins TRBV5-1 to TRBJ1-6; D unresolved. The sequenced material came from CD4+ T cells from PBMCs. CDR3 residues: CASSPGWGQDSPLHF. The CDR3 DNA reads TGCGCCAGCAGCCCGGGATGGGGTCAGGATTCACCCCTCCACTTT.